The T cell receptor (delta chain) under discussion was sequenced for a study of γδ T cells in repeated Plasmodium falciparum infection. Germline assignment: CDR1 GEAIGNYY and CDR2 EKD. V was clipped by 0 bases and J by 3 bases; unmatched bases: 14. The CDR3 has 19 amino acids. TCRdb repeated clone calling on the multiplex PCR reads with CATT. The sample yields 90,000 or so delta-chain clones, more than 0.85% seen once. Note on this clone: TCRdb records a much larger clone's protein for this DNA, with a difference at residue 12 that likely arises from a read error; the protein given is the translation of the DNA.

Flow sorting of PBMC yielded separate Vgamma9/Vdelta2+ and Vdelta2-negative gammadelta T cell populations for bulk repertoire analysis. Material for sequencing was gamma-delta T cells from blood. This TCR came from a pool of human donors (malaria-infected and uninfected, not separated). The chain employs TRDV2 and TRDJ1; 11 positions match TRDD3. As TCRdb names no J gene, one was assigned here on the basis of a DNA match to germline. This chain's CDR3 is CACDTVVMGDTCLADKLIF. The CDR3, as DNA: TGTGCCTGTGACACCGTGGTTATGGGGGATACGTGCCTGGCCGATAAACTCATCTTT.